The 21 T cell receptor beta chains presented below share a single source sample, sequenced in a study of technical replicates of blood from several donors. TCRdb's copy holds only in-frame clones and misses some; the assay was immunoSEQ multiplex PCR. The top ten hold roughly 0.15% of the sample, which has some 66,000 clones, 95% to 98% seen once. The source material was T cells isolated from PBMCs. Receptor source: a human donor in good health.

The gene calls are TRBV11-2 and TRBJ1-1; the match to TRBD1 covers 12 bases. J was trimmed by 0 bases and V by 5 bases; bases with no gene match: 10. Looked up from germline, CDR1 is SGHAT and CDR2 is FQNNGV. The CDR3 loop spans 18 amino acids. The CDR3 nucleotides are TGTGCCAGCAGCCCCAGGGGGGGACAGGGGGCTTTGAACACTGAAGCTTTCTTT. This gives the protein CASSPRGGQGALNTEAFF. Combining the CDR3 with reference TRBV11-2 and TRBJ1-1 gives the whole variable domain EAGVAQSPRYKIIEKRQSVAFWCNPISGHATLYWYQQILGQGPKLLIQFQNNGVVDDSQLPKDRFSAERLKGVDSTLKIQPAKLEDSAVYLCASSPRGGQGALNTEAFFGQGTRLTVV.

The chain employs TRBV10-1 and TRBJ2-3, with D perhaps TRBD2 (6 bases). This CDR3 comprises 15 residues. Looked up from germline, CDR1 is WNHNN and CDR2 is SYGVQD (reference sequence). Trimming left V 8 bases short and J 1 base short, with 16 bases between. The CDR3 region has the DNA TGCGCCAGCGGGGTAGCGGATAGCGGCACAGATACGCAGTATTTT. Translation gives CASGVADSGTDTQYF.

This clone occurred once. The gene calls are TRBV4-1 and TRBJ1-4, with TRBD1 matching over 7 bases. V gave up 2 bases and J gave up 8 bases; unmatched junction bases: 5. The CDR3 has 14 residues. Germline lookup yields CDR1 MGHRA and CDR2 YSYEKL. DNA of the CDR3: TGCGCCAGCAGCCAAACCCAGGGGGAAGAAAAACTGTTTTTT. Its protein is CASSQTQGEEKLFF.

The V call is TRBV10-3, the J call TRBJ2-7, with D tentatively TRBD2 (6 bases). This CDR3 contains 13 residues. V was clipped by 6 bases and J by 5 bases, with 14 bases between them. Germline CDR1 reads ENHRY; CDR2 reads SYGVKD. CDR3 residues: CAIRDDAGNEQYF. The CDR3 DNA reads TGTGCCATCAGAGATGATGCGGGGAACGAGCAGTACTTC.

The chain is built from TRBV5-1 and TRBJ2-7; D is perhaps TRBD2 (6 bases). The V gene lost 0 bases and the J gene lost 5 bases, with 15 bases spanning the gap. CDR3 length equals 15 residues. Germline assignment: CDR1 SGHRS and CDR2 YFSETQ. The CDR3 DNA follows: TGCGCCAGCAGCTTGGGGAGGGGCGCGTTTAACGAGCAGTACTTC. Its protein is CASSLGRGAFNEQYF.

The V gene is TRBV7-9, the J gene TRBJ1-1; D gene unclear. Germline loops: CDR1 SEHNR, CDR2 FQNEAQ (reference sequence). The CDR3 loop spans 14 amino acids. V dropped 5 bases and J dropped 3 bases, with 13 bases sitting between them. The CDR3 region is CASSPPWAYTEAFF. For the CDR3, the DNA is TGTGCCAGCAGCCCCCCTTGGGCATACACTGAAGCTTTCTTT.

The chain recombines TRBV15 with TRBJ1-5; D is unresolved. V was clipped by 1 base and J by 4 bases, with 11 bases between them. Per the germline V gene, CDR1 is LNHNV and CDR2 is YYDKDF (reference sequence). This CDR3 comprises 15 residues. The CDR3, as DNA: TGTGCCACCAGCAGAGGGAGGAGTGGGAATCAGCCCCAGCATTTT. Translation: CATSRGRSGNQPQHF.

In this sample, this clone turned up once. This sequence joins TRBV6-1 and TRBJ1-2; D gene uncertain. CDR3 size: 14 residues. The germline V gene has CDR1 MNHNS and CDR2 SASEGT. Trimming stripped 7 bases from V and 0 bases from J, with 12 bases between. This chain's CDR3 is CASIVGDSNYGYTF. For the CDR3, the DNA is TGTGCCAGCATTGTCGGTGACTCTAACTATGGCTACACCTTC.

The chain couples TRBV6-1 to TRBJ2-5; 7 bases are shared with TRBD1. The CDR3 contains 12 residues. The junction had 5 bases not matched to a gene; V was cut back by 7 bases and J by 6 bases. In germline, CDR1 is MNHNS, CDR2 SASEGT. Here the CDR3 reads CASIDREKTQYF. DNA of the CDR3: TGTGCCAGCATTGACAGGGAAAAGACCCAGTACTTC.

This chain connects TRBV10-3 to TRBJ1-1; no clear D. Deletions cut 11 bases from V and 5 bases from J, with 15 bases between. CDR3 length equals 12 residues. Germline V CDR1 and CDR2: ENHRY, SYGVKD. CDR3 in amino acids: CAAAEGRTEAFF. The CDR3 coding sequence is TGTGCCGCCGCGGAGGGAAGGACTGAAGCTTTCTTT.

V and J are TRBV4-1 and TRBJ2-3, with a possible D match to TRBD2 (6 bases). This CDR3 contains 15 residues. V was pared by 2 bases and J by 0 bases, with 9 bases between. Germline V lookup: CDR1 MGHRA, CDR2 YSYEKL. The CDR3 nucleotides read TGCGCCAGCAGCCAATCGGGGACTAGCACAGATACGCAGTATTTT. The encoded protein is CASSQSGTSTDTQYF.

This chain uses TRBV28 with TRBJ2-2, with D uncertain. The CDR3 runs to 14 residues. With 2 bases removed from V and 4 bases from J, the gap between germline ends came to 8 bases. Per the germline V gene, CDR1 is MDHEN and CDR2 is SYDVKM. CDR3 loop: CASSLLSVTGELFF. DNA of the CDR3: TGTGCCAGCAGTTTACTTTCCGTCACCGGGGAGCTGTTTTTT.

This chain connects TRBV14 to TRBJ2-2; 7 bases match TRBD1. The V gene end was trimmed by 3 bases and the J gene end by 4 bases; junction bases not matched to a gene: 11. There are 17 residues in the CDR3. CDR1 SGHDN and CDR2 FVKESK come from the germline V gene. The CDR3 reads CASSQSRSRGRTGELFF. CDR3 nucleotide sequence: TGTGCCAGCAGCCAGTCGAGGTCGAGGGGGCGCACCGGGGAGCTGTTTTTT.

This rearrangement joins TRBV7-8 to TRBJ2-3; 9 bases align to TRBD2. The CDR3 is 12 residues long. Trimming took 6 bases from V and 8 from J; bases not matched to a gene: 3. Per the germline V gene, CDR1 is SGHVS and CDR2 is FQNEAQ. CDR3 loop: CASRAGGATQYF. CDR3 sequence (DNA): TGTGCCAGCAGAGCGGGGGGTGCTACGCAGTATTTT.

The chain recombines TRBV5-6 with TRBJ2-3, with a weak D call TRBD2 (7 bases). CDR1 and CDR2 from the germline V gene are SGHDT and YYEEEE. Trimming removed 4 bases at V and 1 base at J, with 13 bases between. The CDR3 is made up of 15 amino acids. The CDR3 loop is CASSQRGARTDTQYF. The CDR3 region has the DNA TGTGCCAGCAGCCAACGGGGGGCGCGCACAGATACGCAGTATTTT.

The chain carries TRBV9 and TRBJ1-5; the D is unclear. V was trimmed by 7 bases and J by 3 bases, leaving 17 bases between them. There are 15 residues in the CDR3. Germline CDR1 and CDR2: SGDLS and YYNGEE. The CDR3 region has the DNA TGTGCCAGCTCCCCCGGGGTAGATGCCAATCAGCCCCAGCATTTT. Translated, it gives CASSPGVDANQPQHF.

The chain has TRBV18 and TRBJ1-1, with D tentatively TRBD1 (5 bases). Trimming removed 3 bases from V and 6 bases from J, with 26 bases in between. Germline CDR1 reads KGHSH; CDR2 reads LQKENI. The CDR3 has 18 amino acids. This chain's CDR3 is CASSPVTQRGGTPAEAFF. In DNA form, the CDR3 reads TGTGCCAGCTCACCCGTTACCCAGAGGGGTGGGACTCCGGCTGAAGCTTTCTTT.

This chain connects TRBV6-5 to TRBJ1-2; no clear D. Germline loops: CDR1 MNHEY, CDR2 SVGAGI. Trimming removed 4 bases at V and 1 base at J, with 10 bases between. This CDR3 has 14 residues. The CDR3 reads CASSFEGLNYGYTF. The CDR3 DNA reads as TGTGCCAGCAGTTTCGAGGGCCTTAACTATGGCTACACCTTC.

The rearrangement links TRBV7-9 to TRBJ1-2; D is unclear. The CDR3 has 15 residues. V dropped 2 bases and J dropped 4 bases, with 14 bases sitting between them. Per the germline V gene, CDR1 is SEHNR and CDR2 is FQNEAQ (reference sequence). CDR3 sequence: CASSLWPAGGYGYTF. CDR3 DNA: TGTGCCAGCAGCTTATGGCCAGCCGGCGGCTATGGCTACACCTTC.

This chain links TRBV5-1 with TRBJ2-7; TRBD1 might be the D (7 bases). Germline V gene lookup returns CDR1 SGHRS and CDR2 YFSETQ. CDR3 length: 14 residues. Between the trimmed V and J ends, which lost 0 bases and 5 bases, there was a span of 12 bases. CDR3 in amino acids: CASSLGQGGDEQYF. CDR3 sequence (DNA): TGCGCCAGCAGCTTGGGACAGGGAGGAGACGAGCAGTACTTC.

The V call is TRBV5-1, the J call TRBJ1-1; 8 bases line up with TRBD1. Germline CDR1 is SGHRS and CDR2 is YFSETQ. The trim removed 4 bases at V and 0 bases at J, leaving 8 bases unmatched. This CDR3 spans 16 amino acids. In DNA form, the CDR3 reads TGCGCCAGCAGCCGAGGGAACAGGGGGGTGAACACTGAAGCTTTCTTT. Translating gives CASSRGNRGVNTEAFF.